The following is a TCR beta chain sequence with its context. The data derive from a study of tumor and adjacent non-tumor tissue in lung cancer. The CDR3 runs 15 residues. The J segment lost 10 bases and the V segment lost 7 bases, leaving 17 bases of the junction unmatched. Germline V gene lookup returns CDR1 MNHEY and CDR2 SVGAGI. The library came from three nested PCR rounds adapted from ARM-PCR protocols. Via MiXCR, TCRdb re-called the multiplex PCR reads, giving one row per CDR3 protein. The table includes roughly 82,000 distinct CDR3 sequences, around three quarters detected once. No cell sorting was done before RNA was extracted from the tissue. The normal lung tissue was taken more than 3 cm from the tumor edge.

This TCR came from a woman between 45 and 60 years old with non-small cell lung cancer. The gene calls are TRBV6-5 and TRBJ1-2, with 8 nucleotides matching TRBD1. Sample: distant non-tumor lung tissue. The CDR3 spells CASNSGQGGRNAYTF. CDR3 bases: TGTGCCAGCAACTCCGGACAGGGCGGTAGGAATGCCTACACCTTC.